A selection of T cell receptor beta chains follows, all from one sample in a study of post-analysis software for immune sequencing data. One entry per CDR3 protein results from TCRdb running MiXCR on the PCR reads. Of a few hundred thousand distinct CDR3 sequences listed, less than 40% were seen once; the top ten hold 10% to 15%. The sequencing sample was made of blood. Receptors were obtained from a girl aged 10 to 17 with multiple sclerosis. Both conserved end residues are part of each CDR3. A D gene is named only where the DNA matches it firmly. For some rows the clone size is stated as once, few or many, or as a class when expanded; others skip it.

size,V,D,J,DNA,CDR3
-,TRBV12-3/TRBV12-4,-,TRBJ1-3,TGTGCCAGCAGTTTCTTCTCTGGAAACACCATATATTTT,CASSFFSGNTIYF
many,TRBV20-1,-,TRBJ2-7,TGCAGTGCCCCAGCTGTGGGGAGCTCCTACGAGCAGTACTTC,CSAPAVGSSYEQYF
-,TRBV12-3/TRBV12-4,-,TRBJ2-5,TGTGCCAGCAGTCCGGGGGCTAACGGGGAGAAGACCCAGTACTTC,CASSPGANGEKTQYF
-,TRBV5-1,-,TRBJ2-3,TGCGCCAGCAGCTTGGTCGAGAGCGGCACAGATACGCAGTATTTT,CASSLVESGTDTQYF
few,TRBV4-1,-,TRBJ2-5,TGCGCCAGCAGCCAAGTCCAGGTTCAGGAGACCCAGTACTTC,CASSQVQVQETQYF
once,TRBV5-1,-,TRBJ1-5,TGCGCCAGCAGCCCGGACATAAATAGCAATCAGCCCCAGCATTTT,CASSPDINSNQPQHF
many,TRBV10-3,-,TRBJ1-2,TGTGCCATCAGTGAGTCTGAAGCGAACTATGGCTACACCTTC,CAISESEANYGYTF
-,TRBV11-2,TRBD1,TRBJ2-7,TGTGCCGGCAGCTTAGATTTAACGGGACAGGGGTACGAGCAGTACTTC,CAGSLDLTGQGYEQYF
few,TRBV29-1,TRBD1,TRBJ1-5,TGCAGCGTGGCGGACAGGGGGGGGAGTCAGCCCCAGCATTTT,CSVADRGGSQPQHF
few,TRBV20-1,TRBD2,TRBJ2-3,TGCAGTGCTAGCCCCGTCTCTAGCGGGGGCCGCACAGATACGCAGTATTTT,CSASPVSSGGRTDTQYF
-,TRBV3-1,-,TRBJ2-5,TGTGCCAGCAGCCAAGCAGACAACCCCCAAGAGACCCAGTACTTC,CASSQADNPQETQYF
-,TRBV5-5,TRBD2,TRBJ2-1,TGTGCCAGCAGCCCCCGGGAGCGGGGGCTCTACAATGAGCAGTTCTTC,CASSPRERGLYNEQFF
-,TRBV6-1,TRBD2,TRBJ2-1,TGTGCCAGCAGTGGACCGAGGACTAGCGGGGGGGCCGCCTACAATGAGCAGTTCTTC,CASSGPRTSGGAAYNEQFF
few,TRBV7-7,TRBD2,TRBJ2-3,TGTGCTAGCAGTCCCATAGCGGGGGACGGTACGCAGTATTTT,CASSPIAGDGTQYF
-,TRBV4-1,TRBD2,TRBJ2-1,TGCGCCAGCAGCCAAGATAGCGGGCCTTACAATGAGCAGTTCTTC,CASSQDSGPYNEQFF
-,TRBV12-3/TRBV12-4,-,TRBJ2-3,TGTGCCAGCAGTTTGAACGGATTCACAGATACGCAGTATTTT,CASSLNGFTDTQYF
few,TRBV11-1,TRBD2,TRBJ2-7,TGTGCCAGCACGGCTTCGCTAGCGGGGAAAAAGGGCGAGCAGTACTTC,CASTASLAGKKGEQYF
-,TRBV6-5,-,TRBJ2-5,TGTGCCAGCAGTCCTATGGGGCTTGGGGAGACCCAGTACTTC,CASSPMGLGETQYF
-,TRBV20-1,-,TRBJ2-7,TGCAGTGCTAGGGGGGGCCCCTACGAGCAGTACTTC,CSARGGPYEQYF
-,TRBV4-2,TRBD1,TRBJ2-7,TGTGCCAGCGGAACCATGATCACCGGGACAGGGAAGAACGAGCAGTACTTC,CASGTMITGTGKNEQYF
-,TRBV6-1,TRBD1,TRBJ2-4,TGTGCCAGCAGGGGACAGGGGGAAAACATTCAGTACTTC,CASRGQGENIQYF
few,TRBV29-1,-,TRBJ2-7,TGCAGCGTTGAAGGGGTTGGCCGTGAGAGGGGCTACTACGAGCAGTACTTC,CSVEGVGRERGYYEQYF
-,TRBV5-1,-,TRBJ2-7,TGCGCCAGCAGTGGGGAGGGGGACTACGAGCAGTACTTC,CASSGEGDYEQYF
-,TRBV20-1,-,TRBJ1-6,TGCAGTGCTAGAGATCTCTTGGGGGAAGCCAATTCACCCCTCCACTTT,CSARDLLGEANSPLHF
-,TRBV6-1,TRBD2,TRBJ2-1,TGTGCCAGCAGTGAAGCACTACTAGCGGGGCCTTCCTACAATGAGCAGTTCTTC,CASSEALLAGPSYNEQFF
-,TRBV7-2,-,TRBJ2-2,TGTGCCAGCAGCTTAGAGACGTCAAGAAAGGGCGGGGAGCTGTTTTTT,CASSLETSRKGGELFF
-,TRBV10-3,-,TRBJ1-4,TGTGCCATCAGTGAGGGACACCTAGTTGCAACTAATGAAAAACTGTTTTTT,CAISEGHLVATNEKLFF
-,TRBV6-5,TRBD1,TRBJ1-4,TGTGCCCGCAGTTTGACAGGGTGGAGTGAAAAACTGTTTTTT,CARSLTGWSEKLFF
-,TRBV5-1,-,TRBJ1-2,TGCGCCAGCAGCTCCGGATCCAGGGACCTTAACTATGGCTACACCTTC,CASSSGSRDLNYGYTF
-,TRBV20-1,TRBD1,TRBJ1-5,TGCAGTGCAAGAGATCCGGGACAGGCGGATCAGCCCCAGCATTTT,CSARDPGQADQPQHF
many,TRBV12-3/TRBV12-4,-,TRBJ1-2,TGTGCCAGCAGTCCGGCGGACAGCAGCTATGGCTACACCTTC,CASSPADSSYGYTF
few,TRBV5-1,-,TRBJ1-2,TGCGCCAGCAGTCCTTACGATCCTAGTCCTTCTATGGGCTACACCTTC,CASSPYDPSPSMGYTF